This T cell receptor beta chain was identified in a study of regulatory T cells in long-lasting Graves disease. Relying on iRepertoire HTBI primers and Arm-PCR of CDR3 regions, the team built TCR beta libraries. MiXCR, applied by TCRdb to the multiplex PCR reads, yields one record per CDR3 protein. Of about 400,000 distinct CDR3 sequences listed, roughly a sixth were seen once; the top ten hold 22%. This clonotype was observed a few times. Its target is unknown. Study-level findings and limits: In persistent patients, shared public clonotypes (under 3,000) outnumbered those in new patients (966).

Indicated time point: newly diagnosed GD, antithyroid drugs for less than 3 months. After RNA was extracted from PBMCs, the TCR library was made from it. It was American Thyroid Association guidelines that determined Graves' disease diagnosis. Patients were from an endocrinology department in Xi'an, China. The specimen comprised peripheral blood mononuclear cells (PBMCs), sampled at new diagnosis, from a patient treated with antithyroid drugs. This receptor was taken from a female donor with Graves disease.

CDR3 sequence reads: CASSLADRPNTEAFF. DNA for the CDR3: TGTGCCAGCAGTTTAGCGGACAGACCGAACACTGAAGCTTTCTTT. The chain is built from TRBV12-3 or TRBV12-4 and TRBJ1-1; possibly TRBD1 for D (6 bases). With 0 bases removed from V and 1 base from J, the gap between germline ends came to 9 bases. CDR3 length: 15 amino acids.